This TCR beta chain was sequenced in a study of shared T cell receptors in the human thymus. V trimming: 2 bases; J trimming: 0 bases; junction bases outside the gene matches: 11. Germline V CDR1 and CDR2: SGHTA, FQGNSA. The CDR3 has 18 amino acids. Data came from immunoSEQ multiplex PCR; TCRdb stores just in-frame clones and leaves some out. The sample records about 380,000 clones, 85% to 95% being singletons. This clonotype was sampled from a human donor. Sequenced material: thymocytes. This chain links TRBV7-2 with TRBJ2-3; 7 bases map to TRBD2. CDR3 in amino acids: CASSLFPRLAESTDTQYF. The CDR3 DNA reads TGTGCCAGCAGCTTATTCCCAAGGCTAGCGGAGAGCACAGATACGCAGTATTTT.